These T cell receptor beta chains were read from a single sample in a study of memory CD4+ T cells and cytomegalovirus serostatus. Profiled with immunoSEQ multiplex PCR; TCRdb holds only in-frame clones, not every one. The sample lists some 41,000 clones, roughly four fifths seen once, with under 8% in the top ten. The sequencing sample was made of memory CD4+ T cells from blood. Every receptor here comes from an adult in good health and CMV-seronegative. CDR3s include the opening cysteine and the closing phenylalanine or tryptophan. A D gene is named only where the DNA matches it firmly. Clone size, where shown, is once, few, many, or a class for clones that have expanded.

j_gene: TRBJ2-2; v_gene: TRBV28; len: 15; d_gene: -; abundance: -; CDR3aa: CASSRGNGYTGELFF; CDR3nt: TGTGCCAGCAGTAGGGGGAACGGATACACCGGGGAGCTGTTTTTT
j_gene: TRBJ1-5; v_gene: TRBV28; len: 14; d_gene: -; abundance: -; CDR3aa: CASSSLRVEQPQHF; CDR3nt: TGTGCCAGCAGCTCCCTTCGGGTGGAACAGCCCCAGCATTTT
j_gene: TRBJ1-2; v_gene: TRBV15; len: 16; d_gene: -; abundance: -; CDR3aa: CATSRLTQGSHYGYTF; CDR3nt: TGTGCCACCAGCAGACTTACACAGGGATCTCACTATGGCTACACCTTC
j_gene: TRBJ1-2; v_gene: TRBV7-9; len: 14; d_gene: -; abundance: few; CDR3aa: CASSWGSTNYGYTF; CDR3nt: TGTGCCAGCAGCTGGGGCAGCACCAACTATGGCTACACCTTC
j_gene: TRBJ1-2; v_gene: TRBV6-1; len: 15; d_gene: -; abundance: -; CDR3aa: CASSEARAIGYGYTF; CDR3nt: TGTGCCAGCAGTGAAGCGCGGGCAATAGGCTATGGCTACACCTTC
j_gene: TRBJ2-1; v_gene: TRBV29-1; len: 11; d_gene: -; abundance: -; CDR3aa: CSGAQGDEQFF; CDR3nt: TGCAGCGGGGCGCAAGGGGATGAGCAGTTCTTC
j_gene: TRBJ2-7; v_gene: TRBV20-1; len: 10; d_gene: -; abundance: -; CDR3aa: CSASPYEQYF; CDR3nt: TGCAGTGCTAGTCCCTACGAGCAGTACTTC
j_gene: TRBJ2-5; v_gene: TRBV9; len: 14; d_gene: -; abundance: -; CDR3aa: CASSVGMGPETQYF; CDR3nt: TGTGCCAGCAGCGTAGGAATGGGCCCGGAGACCCAGTACTTC
j_gene: TRBJ1-3; v_gene: TRBV19; len: 14; d_gene: -; abundance: -; CDR3aa: CASTKDFSGNTIYF; CDR3nt: TGTGCCAGTACGAAGGACTTCTCTGGAAACACCATATATTTT
j_gene: TRBJ1-1; v_gene: TRBV28; len: 11; d_gene: -; abundance: -; CDR3aa: CASSWDWEAFF; CDR3nt: TGTGCCAGCAGTTGGGACTGGGAAGCTTTCTTT
j_gene: TRBJ1-2; v_gene: TRBV18; len: 18; d_gene: TRBD1; abundance: -; CDR3aa: CASSPVLSGQGASYGYTF; CDR3nt: TGTGCCAGCTCCCCCGTGTTGTCGGGGCAGGGGGCCAGCTATGGCTACACCTTC
j_gene: TRBJ2-5; v_gene: TRBV11-3; len: 12; d_gene: -; abundance: -; CDR3aa: CASSQGGGRLYF; CDR3nt: TGTGCCAGCAGCCAGGGGGGAGGACGTCTGTACTTC
j_gene: TRBJ2-1; v_gene: TRBV4-1; len: 19; d_gene: TRBD2; abundance: -; CDR3aa: CASSHQGGTRGIRGNEQFF; CDR3nt: TGCGCCAGCAGCCACCAGGGAGGGACTAGAGGTATTAGGGGCAATGAGCAGTTCTTC
j_gene: TRBJ2-3; v_gene: TRBV11-2; len: 16; d_gene: TRBD2; abundance: -; CDR3aa: CASSLGASGASGTQYF; CDR3nt: TGTGCCAGCAGCTTAGGGGCTAGCGGGGCATCGGGTACGCAGTATTTT
j_gene: TRBJ1-1; v_gene: TRBV6-5; len: 15; d_gene: TRBD1; abundance: -; CDR3aa: CASSSSQGARTEAFF; CDR3nt: TGTGCCAGCAGTTCGTCACAGGGGGCGCGGACTGAAGCTTTCTTT
j_gene: TRBJ2-1; v_gene: TRBV5-1; len: 17; d_gene: TRBD1; abundance: -; CDR3aa: CASSLGGGQGTYNEQFF; CDR3nt: TGCGCCAGCAGCTTGGGCGGGGGACAGGGGACCTACAATGAGCAGTTCTTC